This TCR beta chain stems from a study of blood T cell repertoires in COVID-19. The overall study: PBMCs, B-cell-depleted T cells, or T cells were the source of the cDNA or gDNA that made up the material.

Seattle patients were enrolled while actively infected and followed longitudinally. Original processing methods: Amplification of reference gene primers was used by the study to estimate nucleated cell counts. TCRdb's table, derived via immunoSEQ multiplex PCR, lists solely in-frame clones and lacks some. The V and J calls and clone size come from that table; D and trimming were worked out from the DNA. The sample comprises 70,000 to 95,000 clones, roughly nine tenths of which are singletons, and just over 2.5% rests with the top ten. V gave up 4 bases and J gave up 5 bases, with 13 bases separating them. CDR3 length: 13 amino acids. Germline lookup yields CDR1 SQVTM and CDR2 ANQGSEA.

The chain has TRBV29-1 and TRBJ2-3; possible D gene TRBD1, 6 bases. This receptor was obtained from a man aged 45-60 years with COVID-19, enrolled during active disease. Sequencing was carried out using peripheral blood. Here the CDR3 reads CSVGGQEGDTQYF. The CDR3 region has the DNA TGCAGCGTTGGGGGACAAGAGGGAGATACGCAGTATTTT.